This TCR beta chain was documented in a study of early T cells in non-severe SARS-CoV-2 infection. Study in general: The authors sequenced bulk RNA from unsorted whole blood, leaving chains unpaired.

In this sample, this clonotype turned up once. V lost 5 bases and J lost 1, with 14 bases in between. The CDR3 consists of 14 residues. The germline V gene encodes CDR1 DFQATT and CDR2 SNEGSKA (reference sequence). Molecules of cDNA were individually given unique molecular identifiers that were attached to them. MiXCR, run by TCRdb on the 5' RACE reads, gives a single entry per CDR3 protein. The table records roughly 69,000 distinct CDR3 sequences, 9% to 10% of them present only once. The chain employs TRBV20-1 and TRBJ1-1; weak D call: TRBD1 (5 bases). Source: whole blood, taken at baseline. The receptor's source is an adult who was a healthcare worker with PCR-confirmed SARS-CoV-2 infection or an uninfected control (not recorded which). CDR3 DNA sequence: TGCAGTGCTCAAGAAGGGACGGGGAACACTGAAGCTTTCTTT. Residues: CSAQEGTGNTEAFF.